This is a list of T cell receptor beta chains from one sample in a study of blood T cells in healthy people across ages. TCRdb re-analysed the 5' RACE reads in MiXCR, keeping a single row per CDR3 protein. The sample records around 800,000 distinct CDR3 sequences, approximately 24% being singletons. Separately, the same data were catalogued under a study of T cells of mothers and their children.

Sequencing was performed on blood. The receptors stem from a boy aged 5-17 years in good health. Each CDR3 is given with its conserved first and last residue. A D gene is named only where the DNA matches it firmly. Size is omitted from some rows. Given values are once, few, many or a class for expanded clones.

j_call	clone_size	v_call	d_call	cdr3_aa	cdr3_nt
TRBJ1-5	NA	TRBV6-5	NA	CASSYSSRVNQPQHF	TGTGCCAGCAGTTACAGCTCCAGAGTCAATCAGCCCCAGCATTTT
TRBJ1-4	few	TRBV20-1	NA	CSASSGGEVGEKLFF	TGCAGTGCTAGTTCTGGGGGAGAAGTGGGTGAAAAACTGTTTTTT
TRBJ2-5	few	TRBV2	TRBD2	CASRTSGYQETQYF	TGTGCCAGCAGGACTAGCGGATACCAAGAGACCCAGTACTTC
TRBJ1-2	NA	TRBV5-1	NA	CASSFAGTSNYGYTF	TGCGCCAGCAGCTTTGCCGGGACTTCTAACTATGGCTACACCTTC
TRBJ2-4	few	TRBV5-1	NA	CASSSDPGAYIQYF	TGCGCCAGCAGCTCCGACCCTGGGGCGTACATTCAGTACTTC
TRBJ1-5	NA	TRBV9	NA	CASSAKGSSNQPQHF	TGTGCCAGCAGCGCCAAGGGGTCTTCCAATCAGCCCCAGCATTTT
TRBJ2-7	few	TRBV5-6	NA	CASSAPTRGRSYEQYF	TGTGCCAGCAGCGCCCCCACCCGGGGACGATCCTACGAGCAGTACTTC
TRBJ1-4	NA	TRBV3-1	TRBD1	CASSPRGQEKLFF	TGTGCCAGCAGCCCCAGGGGGCAGGAAAAACTGTTTTTT
TRBJ2-7	NA	TRBV3-1	NA	CASSQDRTSVREQYF	TGTGCCAGCAGCCAAGATAGGACCTCGGTTCGCGAGCAGTACTTC
TRBJ1-4	few	TRBV12-3/TRBV12-4	NA	CASSSRGSTNEKLFF	TGTGCCAGCAGTTCGCGGGGGTCGACTAATGAAAAACTGTTTTTT
TRBJ2-7	NA	TRBV15	NA	CATSRVKGSQSSYGQYF	TGTGCCACCAGCAGAGTAAAGGGGTCGCAGAGCTCCTACGGGCAGTACTTC
TRBJ2-7	NA	TRBV4-1	TRBD1	CASSHPGQGHYEQYF	TGCGCCAGCAGCCACCCGGGACAGGGTCACTACGAGCAGTACTTC
TRBJ1-1	NA	TRBV6-5	NA	CASLPETQGNTEAFF	TGTGCCAGCTTACCCGAAACCCAGGGAAACACTGAAGCTTTCTTT
TRBJ2-3	NA	TRBV10-3	TRBD2	CAIGGLAGGSDTQYF	TGTGCCATCGGCGGACTAGCGGGGGGATCAGATACGCAGTATTTT
TRBJ2-3	NA	TRBV7-9	TRBD1	CASSPDRVGDTQYF	TGTGCCAGCAGCCCGGACAGGGTGGGAGATACGCAGTATTTT
TRBJ1-2	once	TRBV6-1	TRBD1	CASTDRGANYGYTF	TGTGCCAGCACCGACAGGGGAGCTAACTATGGCTACACCTTC
TRBJ2-7	few	TRBV28	NA	CASRSERGQYF	TGTGCCAGCAGATCTGAAAGAGGGCAGTACTTC
TRBJ2-5	NA	TRBV20-1	NA	CSARASSQETQYF	TGCAGTGCTAGAGCTAGCAGCCAAGAGACCCAGTACTTC
TRBJ2-3	NA	TRBV20-1	NA	CSADRTHTSSTDTQYF	TGCAGTGCGGACCGAACCCACACATCTAGCACAGATACGCAGTATTTT
TRBJ2-5	NA	TRBV12-3/TRBV12-4	NA	CASSQGPRWETQYF	TGTGCCAGCAGTCAAGGGCCAAGATGGGAGACCCAGTACTTC
TRBJ1-2	NA	TRBV5-4	NA	CASSNHRVRGYTF	TGTGCCAGCAGCAACCACAGGGTGAGGGGCTACACCTTC
TRBJ2-1	few	TRBV4-1	TRBD2	CASSQDPSSGENYNEQFF	TGCGCCAGCAGCCAAGATCCGAGTAGCGGGGAGAACTACAATGAGCAGTTCTTC
TRBJ1-6	NA	TRBV28	NA	CASSIPSGVVYSPLHF	TGTGCCAGCAGTATACCCTCCGGGGTAGTTTATTCACCCCTCCACTTT
TRBJ2-1	NA	TRBV7-2	TRBD2	CASSSRTSGGVYNEQFF	TGTGCCAGCAGCTCTCGGACTAGCGGGGGGGTTTACAATGAGCAGTTCTTC
TRBJ2-2	few	TRBV20-1	NA	CSAREGGNTGELFF	TGCAGTGCTAGGGAGGGCGGAAATACCGGGGAGCTGTTTTTT
TRBJ2-7	few	TRBV12-3/TRBV12-4	TRBD1	CASTLQGDEQYF	TGTGCCAGCACCCTACAGGGGGACGAGCAGTACTTC
TRBJ2-7	few	TRBV6-1	TRBD1	CASRVTGGSSYEQYF	TGTGCCAGCAGGGTAACAGGGGGGAGCTCCTACGAGCAGTACTTC
TRBJ1-2	NA	TRBV6-5	NA	CASRDRGVYGYTF	TGTGCCAGCCGGGACCGAGGAGTCTATGGCTACACCTTC
TRBJ1-2	few	TRBV5-1	TRBD1	CASSWGQGRDGYTF	TGCGCCAGCAGCTGGGGACAGGGGCGTGATGGCTACACCTTC
TRBJ1-2	NA	TRBV5-1	TRBD1	CASSPTGEDGYTF	TGCGCCAGCAGCCCGACAGGGGAGGATGGCTACACCTTC
TRBJ1-6	NA	TRBV20-1	NA	CSAHDAGGLGKLHF	TGCAGTGCTCACGACGCGGGAGGTTTGGGAAAACTCCACTTT
TRBJ2-7	NA	TRBV15	NA	CATRSGGGNEQYF	TGTGCCACCAGATCCGGGGGAGGAAACGAGCAGTACTTC
TRBJ2-3	NA	TRBV10-3	NA	CAIRPATDTQYF	TGTGCCATCAGGCCGGCAACAGATACGCAGTATTTT
TRBJ1-1	once	TRBV7-9	NA	CASSLAEQPNTEAFF	TGTGCCAGCAGCTTAGCGGAACAACCGAACACTGAAGCTTTCTTT
TRBJ2-5	few	TRBV20-1	TRBD2	CSARDLLAGGEETQYF	TGCAGTGCTAGAGATCTTTTGGCGGGGGGCGAAGAGACCCAGTACTTC
TRBJ2-1	NA	TRBV29-1	NA	CSVERGRGSYNEQFF	TGCAGCGTTGAACGGGGGAGGGGGTCCTACAATGAGCAGTTCTTC
TRBJ2-1	few	TRBV7-6	TRBD2	CASSPGGSGVEQFF	TGTGCCAGCAGCCCGGGAGGTAGCGGGGTTGAGCAGTTCTTC
TRBJ2-7	few	TRBV7-9	NA	CASSPTGNGDYEQYF	TGTGCCAGCAGCCCCACTGGGAATGGGGACTACGAGCAGTACTTC
TRBJ2-1	NA	TRBV6-1	TRBD2	CASSEELAGGYNEQFF	TGTGCCAGCAGTGAAGAGTTAGCGGGGGGTTACAATGAGCAGTTCTTC
TRBJ2-4	NA	TRBV7-2	NA	CASSLESGLTALAKNIQYF	TGTGCCAGCAGCTTAGAATCGGGACTCACGGCACTAGCCAAAAACATTCAGTACTTC
TRBJ2-7	NA	TRBV28	TRBD1	CASRIGGQAVYEQYF	TGTGCCAGCAGGATCGGGGGACAGGCCGTCTACGAGCAGTACTTC
TRBJ1-4	few	TRBV14	NA	CASSQSRSNEKLFF	TGTGCCAGCAGCCAATCTCGGAGTAATGAAAAACTGTTTTTT
TRBJ2-2	NA	TRBV7-7	NA	CATRPGLMTNTGELFF	TGTGCCACCAGACCGGGACTGATGACGAACACCGGGGAGCTGTTTTTT